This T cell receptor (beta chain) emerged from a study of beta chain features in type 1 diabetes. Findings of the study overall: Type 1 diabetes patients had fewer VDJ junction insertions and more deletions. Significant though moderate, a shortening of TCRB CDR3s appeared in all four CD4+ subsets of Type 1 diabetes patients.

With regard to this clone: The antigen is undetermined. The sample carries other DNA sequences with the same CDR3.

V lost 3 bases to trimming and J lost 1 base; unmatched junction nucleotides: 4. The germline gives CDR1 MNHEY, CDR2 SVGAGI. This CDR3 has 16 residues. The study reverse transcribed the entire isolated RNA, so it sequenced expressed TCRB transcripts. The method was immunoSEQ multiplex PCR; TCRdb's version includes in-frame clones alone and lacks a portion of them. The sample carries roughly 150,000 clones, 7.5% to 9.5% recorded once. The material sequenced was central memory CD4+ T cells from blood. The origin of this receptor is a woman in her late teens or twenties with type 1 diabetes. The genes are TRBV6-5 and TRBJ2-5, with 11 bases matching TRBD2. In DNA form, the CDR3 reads TGTGCCAGCAGTTATTCCCTAGCGGGGGGCCAAGAGACCCAGTACTTC. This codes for CASSYSLAGGQETQYF.